The present T cell receptor (beta chain) was sequenced within a study of glioma-infiltrating T cells after dendritic cell vaccination. Across the study: The vaccine used monocyte-derived dendritic cells pulsed overnight with autologous tumor lysate. Three intradermal dendritic cell vaccine injections were given every two weeks. Study-level points and caveats: No direct clonality-survival link was found; a diverse polyclonal response may matter.

Germline lookup yields CDR1 SEHNR and CDR2 FQNEAQ (reference sequence). This CDR3 is 13 amino acids long. V was trimmed by 4 bases and J by 4 bases, leaving 10 bases between them. Input was around 1.9 ug genomic DNA, or all available if less. The protocol was immunoSEQ multiplex PCR, while the TCRdb copy is restricted to in-frame clones and leaves out a portion. The sample contains 75,000 to 85,000 clones, more than 75% of which appear only once. This clone was found a few times. Its target is not known. Documented time point: after dendritic cell vaccination, including at tumor progression/relapse. This clonotype was sampled from a human donor with glioblastoma. Specimen: blood, collected after dendritic cell vaccination. The V and J genes are TRBV7-9 and TRBJ1-2, with D possibly matching TRBD1 (6 bases). In nucleotides, the CDR3 is TGTGCCAGCAGCTCAGGGGTCCGCTATGGCTACACCTTC. Protein: CASSSGVRYGYTF.